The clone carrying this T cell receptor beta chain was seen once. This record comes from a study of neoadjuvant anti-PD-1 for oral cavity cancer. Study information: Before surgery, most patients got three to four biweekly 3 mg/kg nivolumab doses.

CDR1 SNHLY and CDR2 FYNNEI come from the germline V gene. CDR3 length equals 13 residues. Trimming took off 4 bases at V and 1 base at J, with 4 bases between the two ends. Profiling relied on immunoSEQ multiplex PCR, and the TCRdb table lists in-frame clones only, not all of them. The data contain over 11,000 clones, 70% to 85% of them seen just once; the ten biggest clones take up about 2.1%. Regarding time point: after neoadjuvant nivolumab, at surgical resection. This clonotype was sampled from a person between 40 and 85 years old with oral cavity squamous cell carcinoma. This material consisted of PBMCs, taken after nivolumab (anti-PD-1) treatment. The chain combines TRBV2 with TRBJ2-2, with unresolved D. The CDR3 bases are TGTGCCAGCAGTGTTGAGAACACCGGGGAGCTGTTTTTT. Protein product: CASSVENTGELFF.